This entry concerns a single TCR beta chain. What it binds is not known. Trimming removed 3 bases at V and 5 bases at J, with 12 bases between. CDR3 length: 14 residues. CDR1 KGHDR and CDR2 SFDVKD come from the germline V gene. All patients were untreated before thyroid surgery. The data are from a study of metastatic and nonmetastatic thyroid tumors. Across the study: It was across blood and tumor or nodule tissue from malignant and benign thyroid patients that repertoires were compared.

The study, taken as a whole, reports: Patients with malignant thyroid tumors reportedly had significantly higher TCR beta diversity than those with benign nodules, in blood and tumor.

Original data processing: CDR3 differences across clinicopathological groups were used to build a distant-metastasis classifier for papillary thyroid cancer. TCRdb reanalyzed the PCR reads with MiXCR. TCRdb's processing, not the authors', yielded these V and J calls. The sample lists about 85,000 clones, 7.5% to 9% occurring once. This chain uses TRBV24-1 with TRBJ2-5, with D perhaps matching TRBD1 (6 bases). Sequences were obtained from blood. This clonotype was sampled from a female donor with papillary thyroid cancer or a benign thyroid nodule (not recorded which). Some clones in this sample may be carry-over from other donors' samples. The CDR3 spells CATSDAGVWETQYF. The CDR3 region has the DNA TGTGCCACCAGTGATGCAGGGGTCTGGGAGACCCAGTACTTC.